This T cell receptor (beta chain) was sequenced during a study of regulatory T cells in long-lasting Graves disease. Time point described: newly diagnosed GD, antithyroid drugs for less than 3 months. With RNA extracted from PBMCs as input, the TCR library was made. Germline CDR1 is WNHNN and CDR2 is SYGVQD (reference sequence). The V gene end was trimmed by 6 bases and the J gene end by 10 bases; junction bases not matched to a gene: 1. This CDR3 has 12 residues. This clonotype appeared many times. Investigators prepared the TCR beta libraries by applying iRepertoire HTBI primers and Arm-PCR of CDR3 regions. TCRdb fed the multiplex PCR reads into MiXCR, producing one record per CDR3 protein. The sample contains around 450,000 distinct CDR3 sequences, about 16% of which appear only once. The same data also went into a second study, on T cells in Graves' hyperthyroidism and ophthalmopathy. From that study: The HTBI primer set served for first-round RT-PCR of the TCR CDR3.

This rearrangement joins TRBV10-1 to TRBJ2-1; 12 nucleotides agree with TRBD2. The source was peripheral blood mononuclear cells (PBMCs), collected at new diagnosis, from a patient treated with antithyroid drugs. The TCR was taken from a man in his forties with Graves disease. The CDR3 DNA sequence: TGCGCCAGCAGGCTAGCGGGAGGGGAGCAGTTCTTC. This encodes CASRLAGGEQFF.